This T cell receptor beta chain was recorded in a study of low-dose radiotherapy and immunotherapy resistance in tumors. Study-level information: Cohort 2 was treated with 1 Gy per fraction every two weeks, amounting to 13 Gy across 26 weeks.

TRAV- and TRBV-specific primers primed first-strand cDNA, covering alpha and beta chains. TCR amplification ran 15 to 20 PCR cycles using constant-region and V-primer adapter primers. Isolated mRNA underwent amplification via in vitro transcription. Using its own MiXCR run on the reads, TCRdb lists one record per CDR3 protein. The table shows about 60,000 distinct CDR3 sequences, with approximately 26% occurring only once. Ten or more counts support this clonotype. Stated time point: before trial treatment. Each donor was administered nivolumab, ipilimumab, aspirin, low-dose cyclophosphamide and low-dose radiotherapy. V lost 3 bases and J lost 5; bases outside the gene matches: 5. This CDR3 has 16 residues.

The sequence came from a male donor with prostate cancer. The chain recombines TRBV12-3 or TRBV12-4 with TRBJ1-6; 9 nucleotides match TRBD1. Source: PBMCs, taken before treatment. The CDR3 loop reads CASSLWTGAHNSPLHF. The CDR3 coding sequence is TGTGCCAGCAGTTTGTGGACAGGGGCGCATAATTCACCCCTCCACTTT.